This passage covers 8 T cell receptor beta chains from one sample sequenced in a study of identifying expanded T cells in peripheral blood. Generated by immunoSEQ multiplex PCR, the TCRdb table keeps only in-frame clones and is missing some. The table includes 100,000 to 110,000 clones, approximately 89% detected once. Input material: blood. All receptors derive from a person between 18 and 69 years old in good health.

This chain uses TRBV5-5 with TRBJ1-5; D is ambiguous. Between the trimmed V and J ends, which lost 1 base and 7 bases, there was a span of 9 bases. This CDR3 is 13 amino acids long. Germline values: CDR1 SGHKS, CDR2 YYEKEE (reference sequence). The CDR3 DNA reads as TGTGCCAGCAGCTTGACGGGGAAACAGCCCCAGCATTTT. Residues: CASSLTGKQPQHF.

The chain has TRBV5-1 and TRBJ2-2; 10 bases align to TRBD2. Germline trimming cut 3 bases from V and 1 base from J; bases unmatched to any gene: 3. The germline V gene has CDR1 SGHRS and CDR2 YFSETQ. The CDR3 loop spans 16 amino acids. The CDR3 DNA follows: TGCGCCAGCAGCTCACGGACTAGCGGGAACACCGGGGAGCTGTTTTTT. Translated, it gives CASSSRTSGNTGELFF. Full variable domain (missing parts from reference TRBV5-1 and TRBJ2-2): KAGVTQTPRYLIKTRGQQVTLSCSPISGHRSVSWYQQTPGQGLQFLFEYFSETQRNKGNFPGRFSGRQFSNSRSEMNVSTLELGDSALYLCASSSRTSGNTGELFFGEGSRLTVL.

The chain couples TRBV11-3 to TRBJ2-1; 8 positions match TRBD1. Germline CDR1 is SGHNT and CDR2 is YENEEA. The trim removed 4 bases at V and 3 bases at J, leaving 11 bases unmatched. The CDR3 length is 17 residues. The CDR3 loop reads CASSSSQGAVGYNEQFF. CDR3 bases: TGTGCCAGCAGCTCCAGCCAGGGGGCGGTAGGCTACAATGAGCAGTTCTTC.

This chain links TRBV11-3 with TRBJ2-1; unclear D gene. CDR1 SGHNT and CDR2 YENEEA come from the germline V gene. The CDR3 has 11 residues. Between the trimmed V and J ends, which lost 4 bases and 8 bases, there was a span of 6 bases. The CDR3 here is CASSSRDEQFF. In nucleotides, the CDR3 is TGTGCCAGCAGCTCCCGGGATGAGCAGTTCTTC.

The CDR3 is CASSPRGQLNTEAFF. CDR3 bases: TGCGCCAGCAGCCCGAGGGGACAGCTGAACACTGAAGCTTTCTTT. The chain carries TRBV5-1 and TRBJ1-1; TRBD1 agrees at 7 bases. CDR1 and CDR2 (germline): SGHRS, YFSETQ. V was pared by 4 bases and J by 0 bases, with 6 bases of the junction left unmatched. The CDR3 spans 15 residues. The complete variable domain, with remaining parts taken from reference TRBV5-1 and TRBJ1-1, reads KAGVTQTPRYLIKTRGQQVTLSCSPISGHRSVSWYQQTPGQGLQFLFEYFSETQRNKGNFPGRFSGRQFSNSRSEMNVSTLELGDSALYLCASSPRGQLNTEAFFGQGTRLTVV.

The chain employs TRBV19 and TRBJ1-1; no clear D. CDR3 size: 13 residues. Germline V gene sequence: CDR1 LNHDA, CDR2 SQIVND (reference sequence). V lost 10 bases to trimming and J lost 1 base, with 13 bases between them. The CDR3 nucleotides are TGTGCCACGCGTGACCTCTCGAACACTGAAGCTTTCTTT. It yields the protein CATRDLSNTEAFF.

The chain joins TRBV6-1 to TRBJ2-7; 9 positions agree with TRBD1. With 6 bases clipped from V and 7 bases from J, the junction kept 13 bases outside the gene matches. CDR3 length: 15 residues. Germline assignment: CDR1 MNHNS and CDR2 SASEGT. In DNA, the CDR3 is TGTGCCAGCAGGACCCGGACAGGGGACGGGAGAGAGCAGTACTTC. This gives the protein CASRTRTGDGREQYF.

The chain has TRBV6-6 and TRBJ1-2; weak D call: TRBD1 (5 bases). V gave up 0 bases and J gave up 5 bases, with 10 bases separating them. The CDR3 sequence is 14 residues long. The V gene's germline CDR1 is MNHNY and CDR2 SVGAGI (reference sequence). This CDR3 is CASSYSEEGYGYTF. The DNA for the CDR3 is TGTGCCAGCAGTTACTCCGAGGAGGGGTATGGCTACACCTTC.